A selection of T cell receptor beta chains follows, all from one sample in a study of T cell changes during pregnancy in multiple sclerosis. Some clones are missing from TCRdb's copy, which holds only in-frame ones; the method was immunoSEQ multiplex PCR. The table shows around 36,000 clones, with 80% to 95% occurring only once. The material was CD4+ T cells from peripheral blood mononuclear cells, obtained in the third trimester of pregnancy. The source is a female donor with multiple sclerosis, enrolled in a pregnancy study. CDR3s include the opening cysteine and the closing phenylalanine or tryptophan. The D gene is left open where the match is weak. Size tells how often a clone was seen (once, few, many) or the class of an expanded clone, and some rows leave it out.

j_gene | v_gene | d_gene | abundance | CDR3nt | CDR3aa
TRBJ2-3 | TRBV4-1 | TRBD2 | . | TGCGCCAGCAGCCAAGAGGGCGCGACTAGCGGGATTCTCTCAGATACGCAGTATTTT | CASSQEGATSGILSDTQYF
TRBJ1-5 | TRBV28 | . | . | TGTGCCAGCAGTGAGTCGCCTCAGCCCCAGCATTTT | CASSESPQPQHF
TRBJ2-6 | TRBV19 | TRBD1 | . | TGTGCCAGTAGTCTAAAAGGACAGGGGGTAGTATCTGGGGCCAACGTCCTGACTTTC | CASSLKGQGVVSGANVLTF
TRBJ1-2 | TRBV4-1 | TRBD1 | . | TGCGCCAGCAGCCAAGTATTAGGCCGGACAGGGGGTGGCTCTAACTATGGCTACACCTTC | CASSQVLGRTGGGSNYGYTF
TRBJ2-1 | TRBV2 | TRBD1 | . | TGTGCCAGCAGTGGAGGGACAGGGGGCTCCTACAATGAGCAGTTCTTC | CASSGGTGGSYNEQFF
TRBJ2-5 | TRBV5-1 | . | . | TGCGCCAGCAGGATGGGCGGGCCTCAAGAGACCCAGTACTTC | CASRMGGPQETQYF
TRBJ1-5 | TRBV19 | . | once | TGTGCCAGTAGCACTATCCGAGTCCTGGTCAATCAGCCCCAGCATTTT | CASSTIRVLVNQPQHF
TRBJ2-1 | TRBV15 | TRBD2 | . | TGTGCCACCAGCAGACGCCCTAGCGGGAGGGCGGCTCGGGGTGAGCAGTTCTTC | CATSRRPSGRAARGEQFF
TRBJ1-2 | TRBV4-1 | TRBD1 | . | TGCGCCAGCAGCCGCAGACAGGGAACCTATGGCTACACCTTC | CASSRRQGTYGYTF
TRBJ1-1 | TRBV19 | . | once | TGTGCCAGTAGTATAGTCCCAGACACTGAAGCTTTCTTT | CASSIVPDTEAFF
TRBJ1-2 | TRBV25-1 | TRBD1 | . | TGTGCCAGCAGTGAATCGGGACAGAACTATGGCTACACCTTC | CASSESGQNYGYTF
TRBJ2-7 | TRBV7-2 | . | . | TGTGCCAGCAGCTTAGGTCCGGGTTCGAGCTACGAGCAGTACTTC | CASSLGPGSSYEQYF
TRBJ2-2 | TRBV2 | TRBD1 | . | TGTGCCAGCCTAGGACAGGGAAGGAACACCGGGGAGCTGTTTTTT | CASLGQGRNTGELFF
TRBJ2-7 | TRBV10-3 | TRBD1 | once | TGTGCCATCAGTGCATCGGACAGGGGGGACTACGAGCAGTACTTC | CAISASDRGDYEQYF
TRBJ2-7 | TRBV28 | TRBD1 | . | TGTGCCAGCAGCCCACAGGGGTACGAGCAGTACTTC | CASSPQGYEQYF
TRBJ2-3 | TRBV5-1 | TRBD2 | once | TGCGCCAGCAGCCCCGGACTAGCGGGGCCATCAACAGATACGCAGTATTTT | CASSPGLAGPSTDTQYF
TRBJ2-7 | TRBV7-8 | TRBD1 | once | TGTGCCAGCAGCCCGAGGACAGGGGGCGCCTACGAGCAGTACTTC | CASSPRTGGAYEQYF
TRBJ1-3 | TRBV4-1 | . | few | TGCGCCAGCAGCCAAGATCCGACAGTCTCTGGAAACACCATATATTTT | CASSQDPTVSGNTIYF
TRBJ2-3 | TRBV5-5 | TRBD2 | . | TGTGCCAGCAGCTTGATGGGGAGGGCTACGCAGTATTTT | CASSLMGRATQYF
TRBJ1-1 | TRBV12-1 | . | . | TGTGCCAGCAGCTTTAGGGGACAGAAAAAAGCTTTCTTT | CASSFRGQKKAFF
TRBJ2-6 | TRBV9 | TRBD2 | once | TGTGCCAGCAGCGAGGCGCTTGGGGGGGGTGCAGGGGCCAACGTCCTGACTTTC | CASSEALGGGAGANVLTF
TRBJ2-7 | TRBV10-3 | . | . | TGTGCCATCAGTGAGCCAGGGAAGACAGGGAGCGGGTACGAGCAGTACTTC | CAISEPGKTGSGYEQYF
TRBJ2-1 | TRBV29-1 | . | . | TGCAGCGTTGATGACCCGGGTGAGCAGTTCTTC | CSVDDPGEQFF
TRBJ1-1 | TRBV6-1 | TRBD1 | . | TGTGCCAGCAGTGTAAAACAGGGGGCTTCTGAAGCTTTCTTT | CASSVKQGASEAFF
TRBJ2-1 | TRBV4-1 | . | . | TGCGCCAGCAGCCAAGATAAGCAGGGCTACAATGAGCAGTTCTTC | CASSQDKQGYNEQFF
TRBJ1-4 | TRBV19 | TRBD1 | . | TGTGCCAGTAGTGTATGGACAGGGGATAGTGAAAAACTGTTTTTT | CASSVWTGDSEKLFF
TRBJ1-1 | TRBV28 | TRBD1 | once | TGTGCCAGCACGGACAGGGCGGCTCCTGAAGCTTTCTTT | CASTDRAAPEAFF